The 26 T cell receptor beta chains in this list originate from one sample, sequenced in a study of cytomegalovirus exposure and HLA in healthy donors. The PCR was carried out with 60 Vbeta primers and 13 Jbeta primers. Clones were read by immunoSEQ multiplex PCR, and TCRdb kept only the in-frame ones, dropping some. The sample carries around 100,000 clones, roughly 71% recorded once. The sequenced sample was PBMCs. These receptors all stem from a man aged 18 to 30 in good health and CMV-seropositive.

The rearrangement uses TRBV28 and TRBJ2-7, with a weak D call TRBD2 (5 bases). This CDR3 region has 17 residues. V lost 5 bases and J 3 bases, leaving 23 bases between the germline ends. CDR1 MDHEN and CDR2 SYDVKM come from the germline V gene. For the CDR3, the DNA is TGTGCCAGCAGTGCCATATTGTGGGAGAATGGGGTCTACGAGCAGTACGTC. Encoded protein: CASSAILWENGVYEQYV.

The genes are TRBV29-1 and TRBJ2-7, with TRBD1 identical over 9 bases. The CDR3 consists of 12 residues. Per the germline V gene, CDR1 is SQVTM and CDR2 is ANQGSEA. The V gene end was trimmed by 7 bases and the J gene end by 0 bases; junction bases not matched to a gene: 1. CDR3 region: CSGGQGSYEQYF. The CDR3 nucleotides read TGCAGCGGGGGACAGGGCTCCTACGAGCAGTACTTC.

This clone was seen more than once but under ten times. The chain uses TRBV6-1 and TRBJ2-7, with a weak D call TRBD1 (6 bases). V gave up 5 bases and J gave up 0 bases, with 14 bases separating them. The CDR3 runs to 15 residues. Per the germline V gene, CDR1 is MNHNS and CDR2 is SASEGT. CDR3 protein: CASSTLDRLSYEQYF. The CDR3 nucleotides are TGTGCCAGCAGTACCCTGGACAGACTCTCCTACGAGCAGTACTTC.

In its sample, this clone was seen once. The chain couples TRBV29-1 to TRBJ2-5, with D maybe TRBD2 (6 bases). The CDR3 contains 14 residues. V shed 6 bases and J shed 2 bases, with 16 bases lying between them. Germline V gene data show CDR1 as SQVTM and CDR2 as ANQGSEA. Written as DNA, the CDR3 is TGCAGCGTGCGAGGGACTTTTAGGCAAGAGACCCAGTACTTC. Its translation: CSVRGTFRQETQYF. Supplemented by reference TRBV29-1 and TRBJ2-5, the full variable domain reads SAVISQKPSRDICQRGTSLTIQCQVDSQVTMMFWYRQQPGQSLTLIATANQGSEATYESGFVIDKFPISRPNLTFSTLTVSNMSPEDSSIYLCSVRGTFRQETQYFGPGTRLLVL.

CDR3 nucleotides: TGTGCCAGCAGGCACCACCAGTCCTACAATGAGCAGTTCTTC. Residues: CASRHHQSYNEQFF. V and J are TRBV11-1 and TRBJ2-1, with unresolved D. This CDR3 is 14 amino acids long. Trimming shortened V by 6 bases and J by 1 base, and 10 bases separated the two germline ends. The germline V gene encodes CDR1 SGHAT and CDR2 FQDESV (reference sequence).

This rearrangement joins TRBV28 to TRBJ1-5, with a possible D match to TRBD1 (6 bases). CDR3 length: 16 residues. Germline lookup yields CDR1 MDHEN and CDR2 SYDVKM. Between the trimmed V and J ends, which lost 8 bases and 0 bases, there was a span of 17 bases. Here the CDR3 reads CASQNRVVNSNQPQHF. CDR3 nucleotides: TGTGCCAGCCAAAACAGGGTTGTTAATAGCAATCAGCCCCAGCATTTT.

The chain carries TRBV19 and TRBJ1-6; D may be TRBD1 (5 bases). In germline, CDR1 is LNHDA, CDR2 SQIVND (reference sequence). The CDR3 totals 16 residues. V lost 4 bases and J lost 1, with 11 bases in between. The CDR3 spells CASSSQGLSYNSPLHF. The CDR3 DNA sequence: TGTGCCAGTAGTAGCCAGGGCCTTTCCTATAATTCACCCCTCCACTTT.

CDR3 sequence reads: CASSSGGLIGADTQYF. In nucleotides, the CDR3 is TGTGCCAGCAGCTCAGGGGGCCTGATCGGGGCAGATACGCAGTATTTT. The rearrangement uses TRBV5-4 and TRBJ2-3, with 8 bases that match TRBD1. V shed 3 bases and J 4 bases; nucleotides not matched to a gene: 10. CDR3 length: 16 residues. CDR1 is SGHNT, CDR2 YYREEE, per germline (reference sequence).

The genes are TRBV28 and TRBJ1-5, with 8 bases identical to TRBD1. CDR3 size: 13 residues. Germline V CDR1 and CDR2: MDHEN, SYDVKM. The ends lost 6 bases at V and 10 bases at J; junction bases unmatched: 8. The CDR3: CASRRTGWEPQHF. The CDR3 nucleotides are TGTGCCAGCAGAAGGACAGGGTGGGAACCCCAGCATTTT.

The CDR3 DNA is TGTGCCAGCAGAGAGGGACAGCTAAACTATGGCTACACCTTC. Amino acids: CASREGQLNYGYTF. The V gene is TRBV6-6, the J gene TRBJ1-2; 7 nucleotides match TRBD1. The CDR3 extends over 14 amino acids. The germline CDR1 and CDR2 sequences are MNHNY and SVGAGI (reference sequence). With 6 bases clipped from V and 2 bases from J, the junction kept 6 bases outside the gene matches.

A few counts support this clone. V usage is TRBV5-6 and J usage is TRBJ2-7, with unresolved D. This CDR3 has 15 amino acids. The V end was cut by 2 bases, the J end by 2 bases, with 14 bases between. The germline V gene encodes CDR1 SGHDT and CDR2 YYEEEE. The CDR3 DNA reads TGTGCCAGCAGCTTAGGCACAGTGAGACCCTACGAGCAGTACTTC. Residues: CASSLGTVRPYEQYF.

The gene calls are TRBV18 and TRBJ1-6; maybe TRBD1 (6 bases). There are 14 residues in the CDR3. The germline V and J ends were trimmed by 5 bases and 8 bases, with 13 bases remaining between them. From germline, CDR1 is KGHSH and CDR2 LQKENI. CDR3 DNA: TGTGCCAGCTCAGAACAGGGTACGGATTCACCCCTCCACTTT. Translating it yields CASSEQGTDSPLHF.

The CDR3 region has the DNA TGTGCCACAAATCCGACAGGAGTGAACACTGAAGCTTTCTTT. Protein product: CATNPTGVNTEAFF. This chain links TRBV6-1 with TRBJ1-1; a possible D gene is TRBD1 (6 bases). CDR1 is MNHNS and CDR2 is SASEGT in the germline V gene. The ends were cut back, 10 bases at V and 0 bases at J, with 15 bases in the middle. This CDR3 is built from 14 residues.

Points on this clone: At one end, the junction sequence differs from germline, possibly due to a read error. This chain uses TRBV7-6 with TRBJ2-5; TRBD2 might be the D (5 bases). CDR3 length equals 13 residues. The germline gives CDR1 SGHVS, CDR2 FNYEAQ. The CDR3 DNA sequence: TGTGCCAGCACGGGATCCACACGAGAGGCCCAGTACTTC. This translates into CASTGSTREAQYF. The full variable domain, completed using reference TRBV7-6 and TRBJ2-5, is GAGVSQSPRYKVTKRGQDVALRCDPISGHVSLYWYRQALGQGPEFLTYFNYEAQQDKSGLPNDRFSAERPEGSISTLTIQRTEQRDSAMYRCASTGSTREAQYFGPGTRLLVL.

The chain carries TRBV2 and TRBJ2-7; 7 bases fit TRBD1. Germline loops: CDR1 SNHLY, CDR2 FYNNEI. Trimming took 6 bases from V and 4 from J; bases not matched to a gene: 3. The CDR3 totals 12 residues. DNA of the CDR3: TGTGCCAGCAGAGGGGGCCTTTACGAGCAGTACTTC. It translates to CASRGGLYEQYF.

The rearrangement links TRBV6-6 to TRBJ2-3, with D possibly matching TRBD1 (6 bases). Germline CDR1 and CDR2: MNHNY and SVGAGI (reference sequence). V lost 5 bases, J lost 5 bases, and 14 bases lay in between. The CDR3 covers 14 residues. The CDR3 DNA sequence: TGTGCCAGCAGTAAAGGACAGTTTGGAGATACGCAGTATTTT. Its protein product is CASSKGQFGDTQYF.

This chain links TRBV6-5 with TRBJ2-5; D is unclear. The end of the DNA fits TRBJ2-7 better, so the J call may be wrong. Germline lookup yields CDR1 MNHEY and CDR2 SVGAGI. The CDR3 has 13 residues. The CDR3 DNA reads TGTGCCAGCAGTTACTCGCGAGGCAACGAGCAGTACTTC. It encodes CASSYSRGNEQYF.

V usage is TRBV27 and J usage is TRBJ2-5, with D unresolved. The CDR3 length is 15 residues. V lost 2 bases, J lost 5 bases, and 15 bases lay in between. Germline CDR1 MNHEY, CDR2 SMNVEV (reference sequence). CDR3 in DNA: TGTGCCAGCAGTTTAATCGGAATAGCCTCCGAGACCCAGTACTTC. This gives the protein CASSLIGIASETQYF.

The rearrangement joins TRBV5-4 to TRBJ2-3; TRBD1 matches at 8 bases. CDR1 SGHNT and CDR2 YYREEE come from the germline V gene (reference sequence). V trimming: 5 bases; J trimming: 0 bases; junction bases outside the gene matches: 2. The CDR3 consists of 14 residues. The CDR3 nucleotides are TGTGCCAGCAGTAGGACAGGGAGCACAGATACGCAGTATTTT. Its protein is CASSRTGSTDTQYF.

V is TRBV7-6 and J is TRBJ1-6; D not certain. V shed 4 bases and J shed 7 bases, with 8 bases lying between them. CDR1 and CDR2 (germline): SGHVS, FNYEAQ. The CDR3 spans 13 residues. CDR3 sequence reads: CASSSNWNSPLHF. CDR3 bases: TGTGCCAGCAGCTCAAACTGGAATTCACCCCTCCACTTT.

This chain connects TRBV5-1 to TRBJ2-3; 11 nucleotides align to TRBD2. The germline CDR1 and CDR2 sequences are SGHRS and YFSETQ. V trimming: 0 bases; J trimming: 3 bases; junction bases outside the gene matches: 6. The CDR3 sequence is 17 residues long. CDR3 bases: TGCGCCAGCAGCTTGGGAACTAGCGGGGGTATAACAGATACGCAGTATTTT. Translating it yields CASSLGTSGGITDTQYF.

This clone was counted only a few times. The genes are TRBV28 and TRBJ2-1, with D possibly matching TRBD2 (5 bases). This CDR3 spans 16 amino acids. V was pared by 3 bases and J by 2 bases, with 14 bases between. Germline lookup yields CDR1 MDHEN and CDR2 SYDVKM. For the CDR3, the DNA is TGTGCCAGCAGTTTGGGTGGGGAGCTAACCTACAATGAGCAGTTCTTC. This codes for CASSLGGELTYNEQFF.

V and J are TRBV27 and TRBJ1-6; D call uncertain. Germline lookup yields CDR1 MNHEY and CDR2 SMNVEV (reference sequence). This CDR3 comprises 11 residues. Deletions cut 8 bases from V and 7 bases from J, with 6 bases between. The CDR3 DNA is TGTGCCAGCGTCTCGAATTCACCCCTCCACTTT. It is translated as CASVSNSPLHF.

CDR3 protein: CASGGDGETQYF. The CDR3 nucleotides are TGTGCCAGCGGGGGGGACGGAGAGACCCAGTACTTC. The chain combines TRBV7-9 with TRBJ2-5, with 7 bases matching TRBD2. This CDR3 region has 12 residues. Germline V gives CDR1 SEHNR, CDR2 FQNEAQ (reference sequence). Trimming took 8 bases from V and 4 from J; bases not matched to a gene: 4.

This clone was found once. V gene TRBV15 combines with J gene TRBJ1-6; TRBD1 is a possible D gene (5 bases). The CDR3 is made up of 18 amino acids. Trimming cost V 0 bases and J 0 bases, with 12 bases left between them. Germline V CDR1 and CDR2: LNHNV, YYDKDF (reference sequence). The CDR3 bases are TGTGCCACCAGCAGAGATCGGGGGGGGAGCTCCTATAATTCACCCCTCCACTTT. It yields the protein CATSRDRGGSSYNSPLHF.

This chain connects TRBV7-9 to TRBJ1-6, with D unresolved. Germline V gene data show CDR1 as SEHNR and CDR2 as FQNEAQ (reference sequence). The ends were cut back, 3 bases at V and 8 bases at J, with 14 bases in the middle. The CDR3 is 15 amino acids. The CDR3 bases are TGTGCCAGCAGCTTCGGGAAGGGTATCGATTCACCCCTCCACTTT. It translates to CASSFGKGIDSPLHF.